A selection of T cell receptor beta chains follows, all from one sample in a study of identical twins. TCRdb called the 5' RACE reads again in MiXCR, with one record for every CDR3 protein. The data show 500,000 to 600,000 distinct CDR3 sequences, 20% to 25% seen once. The same data also went into a second study, on T cells expressing NK-cell markers.

Sample: CD4+ T cells sorted from blood. The receptors originated from a woman aged 18-29 years in good health. The CDR3 runs from the conserved cysteine through the conserved F or W. The order of the fields is D gene, V gene, clone size, J gene, CDR3 protein, CDR3 DNA. The D gene is left open where the match is weak. Where a row states a size, it is once, few, many or the class of an expanded clone; other rows omit it.

d_gene: -
v_gene: TRBV7-9
abundance: -
j_gene: TRBJ2-7
CDR3aa: CASSFGSREQYF
CDR3nt: TGTGCCAGCAGCTTCGGCTCTAGGGAGCAGTACTTC

d_gene: -
v_gene: TRBV9
abundance: -
j_gene: TRBJ2-1
CDR3aa: CASSPYRGALSDEQFF
CDR3nt: TGTGCCAGCAGCCCTTATAGGGGGGCGCTATCCGATGAGCAGTTCTTC

d_gene: -
v_gene: TRBV6-5
abundance: -
j_gene: TRBJ2-5
CDR3aa: CASSYWDGNQETQYF
CDR3nt: TGTGCCAGCAGTTACTGGGACGGTAACCAAGAGACCCAGTACTTC

d_gene: -
v_gene: TRBV7-9
abundance: -
j_gene: TRBJ1-1
CDR3aa: CASSQPTGTEAFF
CDR3nt: TGTGCCAGCAGTCAGCCGACGGGGACTGAAGCTTTCTTT

d_gene: -
v_gene: TRBV20-1
abundance: -
j_gene: TRBJ1-3
CDR3aa: CSARISSGAGNTIYF
CDR3nt: TGCAGTGCTAGAATTTCGTCGGGCGCTGGAAACACCATATATTTT

d_gene: TRBD2
v_gene: TRBV12-3/TRBV12-4
abundance: -
j_gene: TRBJ2-1
CDR3aa: CASSFSVGGISYNEQFF
CDR3nt: TGTGCCAGCAGTTTCTCGGTGGGAGGGATATCCTACAATGAGCAGTTCTTC

d_gene: TRBD1
v_gene: TRBV20-1
abundance: -
j_gene: TRBJ2-3
CDR3aa: CSAIGQGGDTQYF
CDR3nt: TGCAGTGCTATCGGACAGGGTGGAGATACGCAGTATTTT

d_gene: -
v_gene: TRBV12-3/TRBV12-4
abundance: many
j_gene: TRBJ2-4
CDR3aa: CASSLGLGQPKNIQYF
CDR3nt: TGTGCCAGCAGTTTAGGGTTGGGGCAGCCCAAAAACATTCAGTACTTC

d_gene: -
v_gene: TRBV20-1
abundance: -
j_gene: TRBJ1-1
CDR3aa: CSAKAGDTEAFF
CDR3nt: TGCAGTGCTAAAGCAGGGGACACTGAAGCTTTCTTT

d_gene: TRBD2
v_gene: TRBV14
abundance: few
j_gene: TRBJ2-1
CDR3aa: CASSQLSGGYNEQFF
CDR3nt: TGTGCCAGCAGCCAACTTAGCGGGGGCTACAATGAGCAGTTCTTC

d_gene: -
v_gene: TRBV5-4
abundance: -
j_gene: TRBJ2-2
CDR3aa: CASRTQGTGELFF
CDR3nt: TGTGCCAGCAGAACACAAGGGACCGGGGAGCTGTTTTTT

d_gene: -
v_gene: TRBV29-1
abundance: -
j_gene: TRBJ2-2
CDR3aa: CSVGPGAGGELFF
CDR3nt: TGCAGCGTTGGCCCCGGTGCGGGCGGGGAGCTGTTTTTT

d_gene: -
v_gene: TRBV7-9
abundance: -
j_gene: TRBJ2-7
CDR3aa: CASSSTDRYEQYF
CDR3nt: TGTGCCAGCAGCTCTACGGACCGCTACGAGCAGTACTTC

d_gene: TRBD1
v_gene: TRBV29-1
abundance: -
j_gene: TRBJ2-5
CDR3aa: CSVDRGPETQYF
CDR3nt: TGCAGCGTCGACAGGGGGCCGGAGACCCAGTACTTC